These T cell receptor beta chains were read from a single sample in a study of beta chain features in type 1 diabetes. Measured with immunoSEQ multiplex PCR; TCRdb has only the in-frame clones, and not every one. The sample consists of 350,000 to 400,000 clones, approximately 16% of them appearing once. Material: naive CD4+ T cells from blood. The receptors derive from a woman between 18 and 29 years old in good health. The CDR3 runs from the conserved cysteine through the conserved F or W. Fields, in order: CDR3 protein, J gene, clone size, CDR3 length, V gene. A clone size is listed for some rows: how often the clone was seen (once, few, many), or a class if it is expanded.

CDR3 protein: CASSQALTPTTGQPQHF
J gene: TRBJ1-5
clone size: .
CDR3 length: 17
V gene: TRBV4-3

CDR3 protein: CAWSGQGRLISETQYF
J gene: TRBJ2-5
clone size: .
CDR3 length: 16
V gene: TRBV30

CDR3 protein: CASSLGLVDTEAFF
J gene: TRBJ1-1
clone size: few
CDR3 length: 14
V gene: TRBV7-3

CDR3 protein: CASSAGTGPTGYGYTF
J gene: TRBJ1-2
clone size: few
CDR3 length: 16
V gene: TRBV11-1

CDR3 protein: CASSVAPSGGGEKLFF
J gene: TRBJ1-4
clone size: few
CDR3 length: 16
V gene: TRBV9

CDR3 protein: CASSRGRKETQYF
J gene: TRBJ2-5
clone size: few
CDR3 length: 13
V gene: TRBV19

CDR3 protein: CASSQAGVKNIQYF
J gene: TRBJ2-4
clone size: .
CDR3 length: 14
V gene: TRBV11-2

CDR3 protein: CATTKEEKLFF
J gene: TRBJ1-4
clone size: .
CDR3 length: 11
V gene: TRBV30

CDR3 protein: CASSQGAGGTLNYGYTF
J gene: TRBJ1-2
clone size: few
CDR3 length: 17
V gene: TRBV4-1

CDR3 protein: CAWSVSVPYNEQFF
J gene: TRBJ2-1
clone size: .
CDR3 length: 14
V gene: TRBV30

CDR3 protein: CASSQDRGSWETQYF
J gene: TRBJ2-5
clone size: .
CDR3 length: 15
V gene: TRBV14

CDR3 protein: CASSQDLPLYNEQFF
J gene: TRBJ2-1
clone size: .
CDR3 length: 15
V gene: TRBV4-3

CDR3 protein: CSVAGGSGGYTF
J gene: TRBJ1-2
clone size: .
CDR3 length: 12
V gene: TRBV29-1

CDR3 protein: CASSPPGTGGYGYTF
J gene: TRBJ1-2
clone size: .
CDR3 length: 15
V gene: TRBV5-4

CDR3 protein: CASSIGGTRNGEQFF
J gene: TRBJ2-1
clone size: .
CDR3 length: 15
V gene: TRBV19

CDR3 protein: CATMGWQGAGSNQPQHF
J gene: TRBJ1-5
clone size: .
CDR3 length: 17
V gene: TRBV10-3

CDR3 protein: CASSLAGSGKFYNEQFF
J gene: TRBJ2-1
clone size: few
CDR3 length: 17
V gene: TRBV13

CDR3 protein: CASRPHRPNTEAFF
J gene: TRBJ1-1
clone size: few
CDR3 length: 14
V gene: TRBV6-5

CDR3 protein: CASSSPRSYEQYF
J gene: TRBJ2-7
clone size: few
CDR3 length: 13
V gene: TRBV5-1

CDR3 protein: CASSLASGPYNEQFF
J gene: TRBJ2-1
clone size: few
CDR3 length: 15
V gene: TRBV13

CDR3 protein: CASRGLAGDDNEQFF
J gene: TRBJ2-1
clone size: .
CDR3 length: 15
V gene: TRBV27

CDR3 protein: CSVEVGSRGTGELFF
J gene: TRBJ2-2
clone size: few
CDR3 length: 15
V gene: TRBV29-1

CDR3 protein: CASSLAGPQPQHF
J gene: TRBJ1-5
clone size: .
CDR3 length: 13
V gene: TRBV7-9

CDR3 protein: CASNNKRALDTEAFF
J gene: TRBJ1-1
clone size: few
CDR3 length: 15
V gene: TRBV7-9

CDR3 protein: CASSTDPQGYDGYTF
J gene: TRBJ1-2
clone size: .
CDR3 length: 15
V gene: TRBV7-3

CDR3 protein: CASGGTDTQYF
J gene: TRBJ2-3
clone size: .
CDR3 length: 11
V gene: TRBV7-8

CDR3 protein: CSVGRSGPNTGELFF
J gene: TRBJ2-2
clone size: few
CDR3 length: 15
V gene: TRBV29-1

CDR3 protein: CASSRAYEQYF
J gene: TRBJ2-7
clone size: .
CDR3 length: 11
V gene: TRBV14

CDR3 protein: CASLGLAGDEQYF
J gene: TRBJ2-7
clone size: few
CDR3 length: 13
V gene: TRBV30

CDR3 protein: CASSVDLRQGANEQFF
J gene: TRBJ2-1
clone size: .
CDR3 length: 16
V gene: TRBV9

CDR3 protein: CASSQERGRTRNEQFF
J gene: TRBJ2-1
clone size: few
CDR3 length: 16
V gene: TRBV4-2

CDR3 protein: CASSGLAGGIRGETQYF
J gene: TRBJ2-5
clone size: .
CDR3 length: 17
V gene: TRBV5-4

CDR3 protein: CASSLAPSGASSYEQYF
J gene: TRBJ2-7
clone size: few
CDR3 length: 17
V gene: TRBV7-2

CDR3 protein: CASSLAVIAGRPGELFF
J gene: TRBJ2-2
clone size: .
CDR3 length: 17
V gene: TRBV7-2

CDR3 protein: CASSYGVRNRGPKTEAFF
J gene: TRBJ1-1
clone size: .
CDR3 length: 18
V gene: TRBV7-9

CDR3 protein: CASSDLVIAGESREQYF
J gene: TRBJ2-7
clone size: few
CDR3 length: 17
V gene: TRBV25-1

CDR3 protein: CASGLQGSAYEQYF
J gene: TRBJ2-7
clone size: .
CDR3 length: 14
V gene: TRBV28

CDR3 protein: CASSEEAPGQSIQYF
J gene: TRBJ2-4
clone size: .
CDR3 length: 15
V gene: TRBV2

CDR3 protein: CASSGRIAGSTDTQYF
J gene: TRBJ2-3
clone size: .
CDR3 length: 16
V gene: TRBV11-2

CDR3 protein: CASSPTRTIQETQYF
J gene: TRBJ2-5
clone size: .
CDR3 length: 15
V gene: TRBV27

CDR3 protein: CASSSSGRERKSYNEQFF
J gene: TRBJ2-1
clone size: .
CDR3 length: 18
V gene: TRBV5-4

CDR3 protein: CASSLWGTSGRQYF
J gene: TRBJ2-7
clone size: .
CDR3 length: 14
V gene: TRBV28

CDR3 protein: CASNLRTGWNEQFF
J gene: TRBJ2-1
clone size: few
CDR3 length: 14
V gene: TRBV2

CDR3 protein: CASSLEAGSYNEQFF
J gene: TRBJ2-1
clone size: .
CDR3 length: 15
V gene: TRBV5-4

CDR3 protein: CASSGGNQPQHF
J gene: TRBJ1-5
clone size: few
CDR3 length: 12
V gene: TRBV2

CDR3 protein: CASKLGQPTDTQYF
J gene: TRBJ2-3
clone size: few
CDR3 length: 14
V gene: TRBV6-5

CDR3 protein: CASSLEALESYEQYF
J gene: TRBJ2-7
clone size: .
CDR3 length: 15
V gene: TRBV7-2

CDR3 protein: CASSLSSGQGIEGQYF
J gene: TRBJ2-7
clone size: few
CDR3 length: 16
V gene: TRBV28

CDR3 protein: CSARREKLFF
J gene: TRBJ1-4
clone size: .
CDR3 length: 10
V gene: TRBV20-1

CDR3 protein: CASSRTGEKLYNEQFF
J gene: TRBJ2-1
clone size: .
CDR3 length: 16
V gene: TRBV14

CDR3 protein: CASSVGQGAAYEQYF
J gene: TRBJ2-7
clone size: .
CDR3 length: 15
V gene: TRBV5-4

CDR3 protein: CSARGGLEGYF
J gene: TRBJ2-4
clone size: few
CDR3 length: 11
V gene: TRBV20-1